This entry lists 29 T cell receptor beta chains sequenced from one sample in a study of blood T cell repertoires in COVID-19. Sequencing was performed with immunoSEQ multiplex PCR; in TCRdb, only in-frame clones are kept and a portion is missing. This sample has 200,000 to 250,000 clones, with about 94% found just once. Specimen: peripheral blood. These receptors were obtained from a man aged 55 to 69 with COVID-19, enrolled during active disease.

The chain has TRBV27 and TRBJ2-2; possibly TRBD1 for D (6 bases). CDR3 size: 16 residues. V lost 8 bases, J lost 0 bases, and 16 bases lay in between. The germline V gene encodes CDR1 MNHEY and CDR2 SMNVEV (reference sequence). The CDR3: CASAVKQGANTGELFF. In DNA form, the CDR3 reads TGTGCCAGCGCAGTAAAACAGGGAGCGAACACCGGGGAGCTGTTTTTT.

J is TRBJ2-1 and V is TRBV12-5; 10 bases align to TRBD1. V lost 0 bases, J lost 9 bases, and 8 bases stayed unmatched. The CDR3 totals 16 residues. Germline CDR1 reads LGHNT; CDR2 reads FRNRAP. In DNA form, the CDR3 reads TGTGCTAGTGGTTTGGTCCTGACAGGGGGCGAGGTTGAGCAGTTCTTC. Amino acid sequence: CASGLVLTGGEVEQFF.

J is TRBJ2-2 and V is TRBV11-1; D is unclear. CDR1 is SGHAT, CDR2 FQDESV, per germline (reference sequence). The CDR3 loop spans 13 amino acids. The V end lost 2 bases, the J end lost 6 bases, and 7 bases lay between the germline ends. For the CDR3, the DNA is TGTGCCAGCAGCTTAAGAACGGCCGGGGAGCTGTTTTTT. It is translated as CASSLRTAGELFF.

The rearrangement links TRBV3-1 (or the pseudogene TRBV3-2) to TRBJ2-7, with TRBD1 identical over 8 bases. CDR1 and CDR2 from the germline V gene are LGHDT and YNNKEL (reference sequence). With 4 bases clipped from V and 3 bases from J, the junction kept 8 bases outside the gene matches. CDR3 size: 15 residues. CDR3 sequence: CASSRIGTGLYEQYF. The CDR3 DNA is TGTGCCAGCAGCCGTATCGGGACAGGACTCTACGAGCAGTACTTC.

CDR3 sequence reads: CASSRPSGGPDEQFF. The CDR3 region has the DNA TGTGCCAGCTCACGACCTAGCGGGGGCCCCGATGAGCAGTTCTTC. This sequence joins TRBV18 and TRBJ2-1, with TRBD2 matching 10 bases. This CDR3 is 15 amino acids long. Trimming at V came to 4 bases and at J to 8 bases, leaving 8 bases not matched to a gene. Germline-derived CDR1 and CDR2 are KGHSH and LQKENI.

The rearrangement joins TRBV9 to TRBJ2-7; 9 bases are shared with TRBD2. Unmatched junction bases numbered 11, after V lost 4 bases and J lost 6 bases. The CDR3 has 15 amino acids. The germline V gene encodes CDR1 SGDLS and CDR2 YYNGEE. The CDR3, as DNA: TGTGCCAGCAGCTCGTCCGGGACTAGCAAAAGCGAGCAGTACTTC. Its protein is CASSSSGTSKSEQYF. The full variable domain, with the rest looked up from reference TRBV9 and TRBJ2-7, is DSGVTQTPKHLITATGQRVTLRCSPRSGDLSVYWYQQSLDQGLQFLIQYYNGEERAKGNILERFSAQQFPDLHSELNLSSLELGDSALYFCASSSSGTSKSEQYFGPGTRLTVT.

The genes are TRBV5-4 and TRBJ2-2, with TRBD1 as a possible D gene (5 bases). Germline values: CDR1 SGHNT, CDR2 YYREEE (reference sequence). The V end lost 0 bases, the J end lost 2 bases, and 8 bases lay between the germline ends. The CDR3 extends over 15 amino acids. The CDR3 sequence is CASSLGQGNTGELFF. The DNA for the CDR3 is TGTGCCAGCAGCTTGGGCCAGGGAAACACCGGGGAGCTGTTTTTT.

The chain combines TRBV5-5 with TRBJ2-7; possible D gene TRBD2, 7 bases. This CDR3 is 15 amino acids long. V was cut by 5 bases and J by 2 bases, with 17 bases left in between. Germline CDR1 is SGHKS and CDR2 is YYEKEE (reference sequence). The CDR3 DNA reads TGTGCCAGCAGGCGCGCGGGGGCTATCACCTACGAGCAGTACTTC. Its protein is CASRRAGAITYEQYF.

The V call is TRBV15, the J call TRBJ1-1; a weak D match, TRBD1 (6 bases). CDR3 length: 15 residues. The V end was cut by 0 bases, the J end by 5 bases, with 13 bases between. CDR1 is LNHNV and CDR2 is YYDKDF in the germline V gene (reference sequence). CDR3 in amino acids: CATSRDRGAGTEAFF. The CDR3 nucleotides are TGTGCCACCAGCAGAGATCGGGGGGCAGGAACTGAAGCTTTCTTT. Looking up the rest from reference TRBV15 and TRBJ1-1 gives the full variable domain: DAMVIQNPRYQVTQFGKPVTLSCSQTLNHNVMYWYQQKSSQAPKLLFHYYDKDFNNEADTPDNFQSRRPNTSFCFLDIRSPGLGDTAMYLCATSRDRGAGTEAFFGQGTRLTVV.

This clone was seen only a few times. V usage is TRBV9 and J usage is TRBJ2-2; 11 bases are shared with TRBD1. The trim removed 3 bases at V and 6 bases at J, leaving 4 bases unmatched. The germline CDR1 and CDR2 sequences are SGDLS and YYNGEE. This CDR3 has 15 residues. The CDR3 here is CASSEGQGVAGELFF. In DNA form, the CDR3 reads TGTGCCAGCAGCGAGGGACAGGGGGTGGCCGGGGAGCTGTTTTTT.

For the CDR3, the DNA is TGTGCCTTACAGGGCCCTTCGGTAGACACCATATATTTT. Translating it yields CALQGPSVDTIYF. The chain carries TRBV30 and TRBJ1-3, with a tentative D call TRBD1 (6 bases). The germline V and J ends were trimmed by 7 bases and 8 bases, with 18 bases remaining between them. This CDR3 is 13 amino acids long. The germline CDR1 and CDR2 sequences are GTSNPN and SVGIG (reference sequence). The full variable domain, completed using reference TRBV30 and TRBJ1-3, is SQTIHQWPATLVQPVGSPLSLECTVEGTSNPNLYWYRQAAGRGLQLLFYSVGIGQISSEVPQNLSASRPQDRQFILSSKKLLLSDSGFYLCALQGPSVDTIYFGEGSWLTVV.

Turning to this clone: Additional DNA sequences in this sample encode the identical CDR3. The chain links TRBV3-1 (or the pseudogene TRBV3-2) to TRBJ2-3, with TRBD2 identical over 11 bases. V shed 0 bases and J 8 bases; nucleotides not matched to a gene: 4. The CDR3 sequence is 15 residues long. Germline V gene data show CDR1 as LGHDT and CDR2 as YNNKEL (reference sequence). CDR3 DNA: TGTGCCAGCAGCCAAGACGAGCTAGCGGGAGGTACGCAGTATTTT. Translating gives CASSQDELAGGTQYF.

The chain uses TRBV3-1 (or the pseudogene TRBV3-2) and TRBJ2-1, with 12 nucleotides matching TRBD2. The CDR3 has 21 amino acids. The ends lost 4 bases at V and 4 bases at J; junction bases unmatched: 20. Germline lookup yields CDR1 LGHDT and CDR2 YNNKEL (reference sequence). CDR3 DNA: TGTGCCAGCAGCCTCTTAAGGCCACGGGTACTAGCGGGAGGAGAGTACAATGAGCAGTTCTTC. Protein: CASSLLRPRVLAGGEYNEQFF.

The chain links TRBV5-1 to TRBJ2-3; 12 nucleotides match TRBD1. J lost 6 bases, V lost 4 bases, and 9 bases had no gene match. The CDR3 spans 16 residues. Germline V gives CDR1 SGHRS, CDR2 YFSETQ. The CDR3 region is CASSPGQGAFLDTQYF. CDR3 bases: TGCGCCAGCAGCCCGGGACAGGGGGCCTTTCTGGATACGCAGTATTTT. Based on the CDR3 plus reference TRBV5-1 and TRBJ2-3, the full variable domain is KAGVTQTPRYLIKTRGQQVTLSCSPISGHRSVSWYQQTPGQGLQFLFEYFSETQRNKGNFPGRFSGRQFSNSRSEMNVSTLELGDSALYLCASSPGQGAFLDTQYFGPGTRLTVL.

The V and J genes are TRBV5-4 and TRBJ1-2, with TRBD1 matching over 8 bases. The CDR3 contains 13 residues. Germline V gene data show CDR1 as SGHNT and CDR2 as YYREEE (reference sequence). V gave up 0 bases and J gave up 7 bases; unmatched junction bases: 2. The chain's CDR3 is CASSLVDRAGYTF. The CDR3 DNA reads as TGTGCCAGCAGCTTGGTGGACAGGGCTGGCTACACCTTC.

This clone was seen a single time. The gene calls are TRBV19 and TRBJ2-1, with 7 bases matching TRBD2. The length of the CDR3 is 18 residues. V lost 2 bases, J lost 3 bases, and 13 bases stayed unmatched. Germline CDR1 LNHDA, CDR2 SQIVND (reference sequence). The CDR3 sequence: CASSITGWGGSVYNEQFF. The CDR3, as DNA: TGTGCCAGTAGTATAACTGGGTGGGGCGGGAGTGTCTACAATGAGCAGTTCTTC.

The chain recombines TRBV6-1 with TRBJ1-2; TRBD1 matches at 7 bases. Germline V CDR1 and CDR2: MNHNS, SASEGT. V shed 1 base, J shed 4 bases, and the junction held 3 bases outside the gene matches. The CDR3 sequence is 14 residues long. The CDR3 region has the DNA TGTGCCAGCAGTGAAGTAGGGACAGTCTATGGCTACACCTTC. Its protein product is CASSEVGTVYGYTF.

The chain couples TRBV7-9 to TRBJ2-7; 7 bases fit TRBD2. CDR1 and CDR2 from the germline V gene are SEHNR and FQNEAQ (reference sequence). The CDR3 runs to 15 residues. J lost 0 bases, V lost 7 bases, and 9 bases had no gene match. DNA of the CDR3: TGTGCCAGCACGGCAAGCGGGATTAGCTCCTACGAGCAGTACTTC. Amino acids: CASTASGISSYEQYF. Supplemented by reference TRBV7-9 and TRBJ2-7, the full variable domain reads DTGVSQNPRHKITKRGQNVTFRCDPISEHNRLYWYRQTLGQGPEFLTYFQNEAQLEKSRLLSDRFSAERPKGSFSTLEIQRTEQGDSAMYLCASTASGISSYEQYFGPGTRLTVT.

The gene calls are TRBV2 and TRBJ1-1, with 8 positions matching TRBD1. CDR1 and CDR2 from the germline V gene are SNHLY and FYNNEI. This CDR3 has 13 amino acids. V trimming: 8 bases; J trimming: 4 bases; junction bases outside the gene matches: 6. For the CDR3, the DNA is TGTGCCAGCTTACAGGGGGAGGTCACTGAAGCTTTCTTT. Amino acids: CASLQGEVTEAFF.

The V gene is TRBV28, the J gene TRBJ2-1; D might be TRBD1 (6 bases). The V gene's germline CDR1 is MDHEN and CDR2 SYDVKM. The germline V and J ends were trimmed by 6 bases and 7 bases, with 13 bases remaining between them. The CDR3 covers 13 residues. Here the CDR3 DNA reads TGTGCCAGCAGGTCAGGGGTGGGGAATGAGCAGTTCTTC. Its protein product is CASRSGVGNEQFF. Using reference TRBV28 and TRBJ2-1 for the parts outside the CDR3, the full variable domain is DVKVTQSSRYLVKRTGEKVFLECVQDMDHENMFWYRQDPGLGLRLIYFSYDVKMKEKGDIPEGYSVSREKKERFSLILESASTNQTSMYLCASRSGVGNEQFFGPGTRLTVL.

This rearrangement joins TRBV7-2 to TRBJ2-7; 7 bases map to TRBD2. The CDR3 has 15 amino acids. Germline CDR1 and CDR2: SGHTA and FQGNSA. After removal of 0 bases from V and 7 bases from J, the junction contained 9 bases not matched to a gene. The CDR3 reads CASSLAGSGKGEQYF. CDR3 DNA: TGTGCCAGCAGCTTAGCAGGGAGCGGGAAGGGTGAGCAGTACTTC. The whole variable domain, remainder taken from reference TRBV7-2 and TRBJ2-7, is GAGVSQSPSNKVTEKGKDVELRCDPISGHTALYWYRQSLGQGLEFLIYFQGNSAPDKSGLPSDRFSAERTGGSVSTLTIQRTQQEDSAVYLCASSLAGSGKGEQYFGPGTRLTVT.

To note about this clone: Other DNA sequences in this specimen translate into the identical CDR3. The J gene is TRBJ1-1, the V gene TRBV3-1 (or the pseudogene TRBV3-2), with TRBD1 identical over 9 bases. Trimming took 3 bases from V and 0 from J; bases not matched to a gene: 2. The CDR3 has 15 residues. Germline CDR1 is LGHDT and CDR2 is YNNKEL (reference sequence). The CDR3 loop reads CASSQGTGLNTEAFF. The CDR3 nucleotides are TGTGCCAGCAGCCAGGGGACAGGGTTGAACACTGAAGCTTTCTTT.

The chain employs TRBV19 and TRBJ1-2; D might be TRBD1 (5 bases). CDR1 LNHDA and CDR2 SQIVND come from the germline V gene (reference sequence). The CDR3 runs to 18 residues. The V end lost 6 bases, the J end lost 2 bases, and 25 bases lay between the germline ends. The CDR3 region is CASSLGGRPGTPNYGYTF. The CDR3 region has the DNA TGTGCCAGTAGCCTCGGAGGGAGGCCCGGGACGCCCAACTATGGCTACACCTTC.

The chain links TRBV6-6 to TRBJ2-7, with 7 bases that match TRBD1. Germline CDR1 MNHNY, CDR2 SVGAGI (reference sequence). J gave up 6 bases and V 6 bases, and 14 bases lay outside the gene matches. The CDR3 is 15 residues long. The CDR3 region is CASRPDRAVPFEQYF. The CDR3 nucleotides are TGTGCCAGCAGGCCCGACAGGGCCGTTCCCTTCGAGCAGTACTTC.

J is TRBJ2-5 and V is TRBV7-8, with TRBD1 identical over 7 bases. Trimming took 5 bases from V and 5 from J; bases not matched to a gene: 8. Germline V CDR1 and CDR2: SGHVS, FQNEAQ. The CDR3 spans 14 residues. In DNA form, the CDR3 reads TGTGCCAGCAGCCCTAAGACAGGGTGGGAGACCCAGTACTTC. The encoded protein is CASSPKTGWETQYF. The entire variable domain, with the rest obtained from reference TRBV7-8 and TRBJ2-5, is as follows: GAGVSQSPRYKVAKRGQDVALRCDPISGHVSLFWYQQALGQGPEFLTYFQNEAQLDKSGLPSDRFFAERPEGSVSTLKIQRTQQEDSAVYLCASSPKTGWETQYFGPGTRLLVL.

The V call is TRBV5-1, the J call TRBJ2-1; 10 bases fit TRBD2. This CDR3 region has 15 residues. The ends lost 3 bases at V and 3 bases at J; junction bases unmatched: 3. The germline V gene encodes CDR1 SGHRS and CDR2 YFSETQ. CDR3 in DNA: TGCGCCAGCAGCTGGACTAGCGGAGTCTACAATGAGCAGTTCTTC. Protein product: CASSWTSGVYNEQFF.

CDR3: CASSWTSGSYEQYF. The DNA for the CDR3 is TGTGCCAGCAGCTGGACTAGCGGCTCCTACGAGCAGTACTTC. The rearrangement joins TRBV7-2 to TRBJ2-7, with 10 bases aligning to TRBD2. The CDR3 consists of 14 residues. Germline V lookup: CDR1 SGHTA, CDR2 FQGNSA. J gave up 0 bases and V 4 bases, and 0 bases lay outside the gene matches.

The rearrangement links TRBV6-1 to TRBJ2-5; TRBD2 matches 9 bases. Losses at the gene ends were 4 bases for V and 2 bases for J; bases not matched to a gene: 2. The CDR3 totals 14 residues. Germline-derived CDR1 and CDR2 are MNHNS and SASEGT. CDR3 residues: CASSGSGRQETQYF. The CDR3 bases are TGTGCCAGCAGTGGTAGCGGGAGACAAGAGACCCAGTACTTC.

The chain employs TRBV5-4 and TRBJ2-7, with unresolved D. CDR1 is SGHNT and CDR2 is YYREEE in the germline V gene (reference sequence). V dropped 2 bases and J dropped 3 bases, with 6 bases sitting between them. The CDR3 has 12 amino acids. DNA for the CDR3: TGTGCCAGCAGCTTTGGAGTCTACGAGCAGTACTTC. It codes for CASSFGVYEQYF.